The sequence of this T cell receptor beta chain was determined in a study of blood T cell repertoires in COVID-19. For the study at large: Samples of COVID-19 (acute and convalescent) were obtained from the United States, Italy and Spain. T cells, B-cell-depleted T cells, or PBMCs supplied cDNA or gDNA.

Enrolled during active infection, Seattle patients were then followed longitudinally. Original processing notes: Amplification with reference gene primers provided the estimates of nucleated cell counts. Clones were read by immunoSEQ multiplex PCR, and TCRdb kept only the in-frame ones, dropping some. V, J and clone size were drawn from that table, and D and trimming were deduced from the DNA. The sample consists of 250,000 or so clones, about 93% of them appearing once. The CDR3 totals 15 residues. Deletions cut 0 bases from V and 5 bases from J, with 13 bases between. Germline V CDR1 and CDR2: MNHNY, SVGAGI (reference sequence).

The chain recombines TRBV6-6 with TRBJ1-1; the D gene is possibly TRBD1 (5 bases). The TCR originated in a man younger than 40 with COVID-19, enrolled during active disease. The sequencing input was peripheral blood. CDR3 in DNA: TGTGCCAGCAGTTACTCTGGGGGGGGATTAACTGAAGCTTTCTTT. Translation: CASSYSGGGLTEAFF.